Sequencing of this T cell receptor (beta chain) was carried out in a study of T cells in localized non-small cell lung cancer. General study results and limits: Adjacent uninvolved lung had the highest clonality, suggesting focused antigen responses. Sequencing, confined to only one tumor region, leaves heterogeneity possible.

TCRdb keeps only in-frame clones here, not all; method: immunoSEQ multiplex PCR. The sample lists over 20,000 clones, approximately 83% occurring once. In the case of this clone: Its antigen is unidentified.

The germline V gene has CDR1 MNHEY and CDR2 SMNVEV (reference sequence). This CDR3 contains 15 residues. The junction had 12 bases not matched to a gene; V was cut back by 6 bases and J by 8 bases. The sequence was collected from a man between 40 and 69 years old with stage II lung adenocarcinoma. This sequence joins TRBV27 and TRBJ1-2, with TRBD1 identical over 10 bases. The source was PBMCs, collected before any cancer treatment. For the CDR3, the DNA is TGTGCCAGCAGCAGACTGGGCGGGACAGGGGAAGGCTACACCTTC. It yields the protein CASSRLGGTGEGYTF.